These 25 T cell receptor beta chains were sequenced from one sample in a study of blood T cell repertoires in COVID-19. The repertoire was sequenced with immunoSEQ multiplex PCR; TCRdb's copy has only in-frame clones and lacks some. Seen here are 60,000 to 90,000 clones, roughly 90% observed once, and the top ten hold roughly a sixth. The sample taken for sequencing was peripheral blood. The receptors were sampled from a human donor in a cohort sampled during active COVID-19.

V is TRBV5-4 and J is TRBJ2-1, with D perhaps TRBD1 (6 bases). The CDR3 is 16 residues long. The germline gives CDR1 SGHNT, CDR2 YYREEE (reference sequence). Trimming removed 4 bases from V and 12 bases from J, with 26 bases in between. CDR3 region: CASSVEGQGPRSTQFF. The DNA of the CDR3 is TGTGCCAGCAGCGTAGAAGGTCAGGGGCCCCGTTCCACGCAGTTCTTC.

The chain's CDR3 is CASRAAAELWNYEQYF. For the CDR3, the DNA is TGTGCCAGCAGGGCGGCAGCAGAGTTATGGAATTACGAGCAGTACTTC. This chain connects TRBV7-2 to TRBJ2-7; D gene unclear. The V gene's germline CDR1 is SGHTA and CDR2 FQGNSA. Trimming shortened V by 6 bases and J by 4 bases, and 22 bases separated the two germline ends. The CDR3 extends over 16 amino acids.

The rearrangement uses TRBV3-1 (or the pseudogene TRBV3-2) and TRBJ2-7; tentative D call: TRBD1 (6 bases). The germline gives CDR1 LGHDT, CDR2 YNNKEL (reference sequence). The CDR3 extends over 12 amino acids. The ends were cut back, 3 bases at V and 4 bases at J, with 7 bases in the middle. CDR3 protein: CASSHTGYEQYF. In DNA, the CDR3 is TGTGCCAGCAGCCATACAGGGTACGAGCAGTACTTC.

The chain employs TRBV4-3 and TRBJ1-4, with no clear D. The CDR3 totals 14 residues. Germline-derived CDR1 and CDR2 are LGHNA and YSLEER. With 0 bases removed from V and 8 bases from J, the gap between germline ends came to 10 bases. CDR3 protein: CASSQDRPEEKLFF. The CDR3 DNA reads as TGCGCCAGCAGCCAAGACAGGCCAGAAGAAAAACTGTTTTTT.

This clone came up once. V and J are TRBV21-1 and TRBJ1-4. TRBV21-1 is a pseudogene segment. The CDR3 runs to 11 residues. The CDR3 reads CDLLSSKRLFF. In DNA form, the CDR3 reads TGTGACCTATTGTCGTCCAAGAGGCTGTTTTTT.

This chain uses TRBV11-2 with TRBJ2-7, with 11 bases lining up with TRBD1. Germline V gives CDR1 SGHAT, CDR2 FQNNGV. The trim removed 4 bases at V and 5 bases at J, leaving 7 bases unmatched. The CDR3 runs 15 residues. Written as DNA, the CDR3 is TGTGCCAGCAGCTCCGGACAGGGGGCGCGACACGAGCAGTACTTC. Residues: CASSSGQGARHEQYF.

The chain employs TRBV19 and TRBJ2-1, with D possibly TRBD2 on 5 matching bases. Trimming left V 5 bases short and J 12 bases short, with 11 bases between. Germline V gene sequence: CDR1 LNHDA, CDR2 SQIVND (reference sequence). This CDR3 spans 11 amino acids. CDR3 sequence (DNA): TGTGCCAGTAGTGCTAGCTTGGGGCAGTTCTTC. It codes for CASSASLGQFF. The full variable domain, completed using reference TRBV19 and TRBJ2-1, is DGGITQSPKYLFRKEGQNVTLSCEQNLNHDAMYWYRQDPGQGLRLIYYSQIVNDFQKGDIAEGYSVSREKKESFPLTVTSAQKNPTAFYLCASSASLGQFFGPGTRLTVL.

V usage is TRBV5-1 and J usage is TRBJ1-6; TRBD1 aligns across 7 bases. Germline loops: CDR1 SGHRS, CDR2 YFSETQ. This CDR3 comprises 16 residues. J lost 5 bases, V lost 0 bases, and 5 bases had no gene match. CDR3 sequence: CASSLEVTGHNSPLHF. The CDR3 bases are TGCGCCAGCAGCTTGGAAGTGACAGGGCATAATTCACCCCTCCACTTT.

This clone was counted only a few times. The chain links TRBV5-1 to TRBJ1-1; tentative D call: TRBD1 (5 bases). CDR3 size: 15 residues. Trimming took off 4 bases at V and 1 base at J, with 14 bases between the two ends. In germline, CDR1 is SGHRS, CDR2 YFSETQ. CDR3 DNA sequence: TGCGCCAGCAGCCGCACACTTCAGGGGAACACTGAAGCTTTCTTT. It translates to CASSRTLQGNTEAFF.

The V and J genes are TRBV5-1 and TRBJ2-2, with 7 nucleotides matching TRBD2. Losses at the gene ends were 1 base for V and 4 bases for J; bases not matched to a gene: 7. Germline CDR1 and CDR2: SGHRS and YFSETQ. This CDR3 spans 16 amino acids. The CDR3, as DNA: TGCGCCAGCAGCTTGATGGGGAAGCGGGGCACCGGGGAGCTGTTTTTT. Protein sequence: CASSLMGKRGTGELFF.

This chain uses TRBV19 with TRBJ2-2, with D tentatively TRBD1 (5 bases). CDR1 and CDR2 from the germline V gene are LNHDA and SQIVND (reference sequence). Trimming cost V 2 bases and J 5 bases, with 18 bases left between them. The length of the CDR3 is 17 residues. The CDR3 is CASSIIARVEGTGELFF. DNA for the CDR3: TGTGCCAGTAGTATAATAGCCAGGGTAGAAGGTACCGGGGAGCTGTTTTTT.

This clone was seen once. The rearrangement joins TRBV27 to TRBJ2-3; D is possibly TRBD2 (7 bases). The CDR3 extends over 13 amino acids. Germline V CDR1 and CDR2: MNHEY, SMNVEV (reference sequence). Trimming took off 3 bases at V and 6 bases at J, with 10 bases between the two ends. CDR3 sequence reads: CASSFRGADTQYF. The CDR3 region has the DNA TGTGCCAGCAGTTTCCGGGGGGCGGATACGCAGTATTTT.

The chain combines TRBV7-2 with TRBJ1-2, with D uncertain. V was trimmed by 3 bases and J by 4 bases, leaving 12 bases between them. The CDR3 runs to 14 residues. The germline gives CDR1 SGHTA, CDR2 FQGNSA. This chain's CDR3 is CASSFQGGLYGYTF. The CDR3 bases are TGTGCCAGCAGCTTCCAAGGAGGGCTCTATGGCTACACCTTC.

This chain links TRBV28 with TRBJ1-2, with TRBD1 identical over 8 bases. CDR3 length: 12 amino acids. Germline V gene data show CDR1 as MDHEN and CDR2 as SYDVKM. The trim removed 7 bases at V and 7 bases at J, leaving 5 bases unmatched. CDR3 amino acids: CASKEQGGGYTF. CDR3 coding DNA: TGTGCCAGCAAGGAACAGGGGGGTGGCTACACCTTC.

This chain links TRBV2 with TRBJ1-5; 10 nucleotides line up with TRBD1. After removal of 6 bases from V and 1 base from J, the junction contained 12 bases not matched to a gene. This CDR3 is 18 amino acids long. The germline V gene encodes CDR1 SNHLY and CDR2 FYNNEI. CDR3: CASRKGTGDFESNQPQHF. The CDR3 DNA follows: TGTGCCAGCAGGAAGGGGACAGGGGACTTCGAGAGCAATCAGCCCCAGCATTTT.

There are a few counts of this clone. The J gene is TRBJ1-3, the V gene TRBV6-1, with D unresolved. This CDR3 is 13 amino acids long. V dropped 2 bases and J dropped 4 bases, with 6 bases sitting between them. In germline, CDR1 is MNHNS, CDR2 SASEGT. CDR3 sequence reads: CASSETWGNTIYF. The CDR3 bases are TGTGCCAGCAGTGAAACATGGGGAAACACCATATATTTT.

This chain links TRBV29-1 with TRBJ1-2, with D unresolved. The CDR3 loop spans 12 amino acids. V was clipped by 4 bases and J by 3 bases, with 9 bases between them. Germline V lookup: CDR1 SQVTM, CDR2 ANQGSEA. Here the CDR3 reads CSVVENDYGYTF. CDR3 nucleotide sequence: TGCAGCGTTGTGGAGAATGACTATGGCTACACCTTC.

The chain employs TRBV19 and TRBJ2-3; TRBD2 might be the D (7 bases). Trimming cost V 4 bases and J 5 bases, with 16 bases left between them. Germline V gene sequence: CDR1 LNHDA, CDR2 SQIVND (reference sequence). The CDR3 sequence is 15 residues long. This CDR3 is CASSSGGGARDTQYF. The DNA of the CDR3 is TGTGCCAGTAGTAGTGGTGGGGGGGCGAGAGATACGCAGTATTTT.

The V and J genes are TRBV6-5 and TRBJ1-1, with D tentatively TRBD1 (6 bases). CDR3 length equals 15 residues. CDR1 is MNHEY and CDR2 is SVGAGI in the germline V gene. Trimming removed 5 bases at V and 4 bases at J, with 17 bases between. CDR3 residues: CASSPREGGGTEAFF. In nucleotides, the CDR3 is TGTGCCAGCAGTCCGCGGGAGGGAGGGGGCACTGAAGCTTTCTTT.

CDR3 DNA: TGTGCCAGCTCACCACCGATGACTGGGGAGACCCAGTACTTC. Translation: CASSPPMTGETQYF. The chain links TRBV18 to TRBJ2-5; D is unclear. This CDR3 contains 14 residues. The V and J ends lost 0 bases and 5 bases respectively, with 10 bases between them. The germline gives CDR1 KGHSH, CDR2 LQKENI.

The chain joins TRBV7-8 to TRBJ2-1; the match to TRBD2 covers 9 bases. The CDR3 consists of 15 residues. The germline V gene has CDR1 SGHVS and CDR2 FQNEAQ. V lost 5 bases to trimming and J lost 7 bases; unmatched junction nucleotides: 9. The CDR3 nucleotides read TGTGCCAGCAGCCGAGAGGCGGGAGGGCCGAATGAGCAGTTCTTC. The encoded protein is CASSREAGGPNEQFF. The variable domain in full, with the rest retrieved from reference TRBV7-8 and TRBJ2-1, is GAGVSQSPRYKVAKRGQDVALRCDPISGHVSLFWYQQALGQGPEFLTYFQNEAQLDKSGLPSDRFFAERPEGSVSTLKIQRTQQEDSAVYLCASSREAGGPNEQFFGPGTRLTVL.

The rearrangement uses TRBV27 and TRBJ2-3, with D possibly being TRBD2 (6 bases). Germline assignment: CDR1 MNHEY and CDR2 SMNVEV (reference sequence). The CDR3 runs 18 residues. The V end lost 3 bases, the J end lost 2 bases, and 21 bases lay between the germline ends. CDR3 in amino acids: CASSFTLRRGRTTDTQYF. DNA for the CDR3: TGTGCCAGCAGTTTCACCCTTCGGCGGGGCCGTACCACAGATACGCAGTATTTT.

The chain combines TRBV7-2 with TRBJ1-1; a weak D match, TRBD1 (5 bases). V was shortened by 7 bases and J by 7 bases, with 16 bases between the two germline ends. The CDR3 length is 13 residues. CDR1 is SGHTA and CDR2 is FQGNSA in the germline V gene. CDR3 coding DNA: TGTGCCAGCAAATCTAAGGGGTCATATGAAGCTTTCTTT. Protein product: CASKSKGSYEAFF.

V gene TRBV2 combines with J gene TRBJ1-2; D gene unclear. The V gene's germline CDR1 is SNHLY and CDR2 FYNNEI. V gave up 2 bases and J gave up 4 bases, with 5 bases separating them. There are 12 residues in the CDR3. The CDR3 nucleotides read TGTGCCAGCAGTGAACCCATCTATGGCTACACCTTC. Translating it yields CASSEPIYGYTF.

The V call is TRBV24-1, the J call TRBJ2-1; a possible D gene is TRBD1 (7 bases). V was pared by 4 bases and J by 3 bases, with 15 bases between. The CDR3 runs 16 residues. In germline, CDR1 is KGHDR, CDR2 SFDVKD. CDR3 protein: CATSEEQGTLYNEQFF. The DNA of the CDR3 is TGTGCCACCAGTGAAGAACAGGGGACTCTCTACAATGAGCAGTTCTTC.